The 8 T cell receptor beta chains given below trace back to one sample, sequenced in a study of cytomegalovirus exposure and HLA in healthy donors. The PCR had 60 Vbeta and 13 Jbeta primers. The protocol was immunoSEQ multiplex PCR, while the TCRdb copy is restricted to in-frame clones and leaves out a portion. This sample has about 160,000 clones, with approximately 70% found just once. The sequenced sample was PBMCs. Receptors originate from a man between 35 and 55 years old in good health and CMV-seropositive.

The genes are TRBV9 and TRBJ2-6; D not certain. This CDR3 is 13 amino acids long. Looked up from germline, CDR1 is SGDLS and CDR2 is YYNGEE. V was pared by 3 bases and J by 12 bases, with 13 bases between. The CDR3 protein is CASSASLASVLTF. CDR3 DNA: TGTGCCAGCAGCGCAAGTCTGGCTAGCGTCCTGACTTTC.

This CDR3 is CASSLGGSYGYTF. In nucleotides, the CDR3 is TGTGCCAGCAGCTTAGGAGGGTCCTATGGCTACACCTTC. The chain joins TRBV7-2 to TRBJ1-2; D uncertain. CDR1 and CDR2 from the germline V gene are SGHTA and FQGNSA. V lost 1 base and J lost 4, with 7 bases in between. CDR3 size: 13 residues. The full variable domain, in which reference TRBV7-2 and TRBJ1-2 provide the parts outside the CDR3, is GAGVSQSPSNKVTEKGKDVELRCDPISGHTALYWYRQSLGQGLEFLIYFQGNSAPDKSGLPSDRFSAERTGGSVSTLTIQRTQQEDSAVYLCASSLGGSYGYTFGSGTRLTVV.

The chain uses TRBV18 and TRBJ1-6; tentatively, D is TRBD1 (6 bases). Per germline, CDR1 KGHSH and CDR2 LQKENI. CDR3 length equals 13 residues. V lost 3 bases and J lost 10, with 10 bases in between. The CDR3 loop reads CASSPDSSSPLHF. The CDR3 DNA follows: TGTGCCAGCTCACCGGACAGTAGCTCACCCCTCCACTTT.

J is TRBJ2-7 and V is TRBV7-2; D ambiguous. This CDR3 is built from 12 residues. The V gene lost 3 bases and the J gene lost 0 bases, with 3 bases spanning the gap. Germline assignment: CDR1 SGHTA and CDR2 FQGNSA. CDR3: CASSFNSYEQYF. CDR3 in DNA: TGTGCCAGCAGCTTTAACTCCTACGAGCAGTACTTC.

The chain carries TRBV2 and TRBJ1-2; 7 bases are a match to TRBD1. In germline, CDR1 is SNHLY, CDR2 FYNNEI. The CDR3 is 13 residues long. V dropped 2 bases and J dropped 7; count of bases not matched to a gene: 4. The CDR3 DNA sequence: TGTGCCAGCAGTGAAAGGGGGCCGTGTGGCTACACCTTC. Protein product: CASSERGPCGYTF.

The rearrangement joins TRBV18 to TRBJ1-1; weak D call: TRBD1 (5 bases). With 0 bases removed from V and 0 bases from J, the gap between germline ends came to 11 bases. Germline V gene sequence: CDR1 KGHSH, CDR2 LQKENI. This CDR3 is built from 16 residues. The CDR3 here is CASSPPGQKMNTEAFF. Here the CDR3 DNA reads TGTGCCAGCTCACCACCGGGGCAGAAAATGAACACTGAAGCTTTCTTT. Using reference TRBV18 and TRBJ1-1 for the parts outside the CDR3, the full variable domain is NAGVMQNPRHLVRRRGQEARLRCSPMKGHSHVYWYRQLPEEGLKFMVYLQKENIIDESGMPKERFSAEFPKEGPSILRIQQVVRGDSAAYFCASSPPGQKMNTEAFFGQGTRLTVV.

This rearrangement joins TRBV6-4 to TRBJ1-6, with TRBD1 identical over 8 bases. Losses at the gene ends were 3 bases for V and 9 bases for J; bases not matched to a gene: 7. The germline V gene encodes CDR1 MRHNA and CDR2 SNTAGT. The CDR3 extends over 15 amino acids. The CDR3: CASSEVQGGSSPLHF. The CDR3 bases are TGTGCCAGCAGTGAAGTACAGGGGGGAAGTTCACCCCTCCACTTT.

This clone was seen more than once but under ten times. The V and J genes are TRBV7-2 and TRBJ2-5; D may be TRBD2 (5 bases). Per germline, CDR1 SGHTA and CDR2 FQGNSA. This CDR3 is built from 13 residues. Trimming stripped 4 bases from V and 1 base from J, with 7 bases between. CDR3 protein: CASSSSLQETQYF. CDR3 nucleotide sequence: TGTGCCAGCAGCTCTAGCCTCCAAGAGACCCAGTACTTC.